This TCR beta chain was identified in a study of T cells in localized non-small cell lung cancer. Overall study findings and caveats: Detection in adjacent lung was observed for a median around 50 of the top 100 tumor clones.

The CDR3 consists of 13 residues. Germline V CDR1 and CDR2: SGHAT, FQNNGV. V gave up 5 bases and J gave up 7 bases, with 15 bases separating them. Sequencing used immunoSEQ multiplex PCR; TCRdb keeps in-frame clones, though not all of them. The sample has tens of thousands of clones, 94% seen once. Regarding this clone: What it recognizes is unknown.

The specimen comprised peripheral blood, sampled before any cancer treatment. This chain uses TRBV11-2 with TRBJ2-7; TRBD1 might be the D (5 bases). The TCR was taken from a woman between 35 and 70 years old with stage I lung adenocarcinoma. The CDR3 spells CASSKIGVREQYF. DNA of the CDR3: TGTGCCAGCAGCAAAATAGGGGTTCGAGAGCAGTACTTC. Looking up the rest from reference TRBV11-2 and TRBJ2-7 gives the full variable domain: EAGVAQSPRYKIIEKRQSVAFWCNPISGHATLYWYQQILGQGPKLLIQFQNNGVVDDSQLPKDRFSAERLKGVDSTLKIQPAKLEDSAVYLCASSKIGVREQYFGPGTRLTVT.